Presented here are 29 T cell receptor beta chains from one specimen sequenced in a study of T cells in localized non-small cell lung cancer (dated by TCRdb to the early 2020s). The library was made by the immunoSEQ multiplex PCR assay. The table comes from immuneACCESS by way of TCRdb, which keeps in-frame sequences with V and J called. Part of the clones is missing from these tables; in studies checked, under half for an unresolved V gene and the rest for unknown reasons. For this sample the table gives 30,000 to 40,000 clones, of which around 82% were detected only once. The biggest ten clones account for roughly a third of the sample. Material: peripheral blood, obtained before any cancer treatment. The source is a male donor older than 55 with stage II squamous cell lung carcinoma.

The CDR3 sequence: CASSTSPGTPGNTIYF. The CDR3 nucleotides are TGTGCCAGCAGCACAAGCCCAGGGACCCCTGGAAACACCATATATTTT. V and J are TRBV7-6 and TRBJ1-3; possibly TRBD1 for D (5 bases). Trimming cost V 5 bases and J 2 bases, with 16 bases left between them. The V gene's germline CDR1 is SGHVS and CDR2 FNYEAQ. CDR3 length equals 16 residues.

This chain links TRBV2 with TRBJ1-1; no clear D. V lost 4 bases and J 1 base, leaving 13 bases between the germline ends. The CDR3 is 15 residues long. In germline, CDR1 is SNHLY, CDR2 FYNNEI. This chain's CDR3 is CASSVRIQGNTEAFF. The CDR3, as DNA: TGTGCCAGCAGTGTTAGGATCCAAGGGAACACTGAAGCTTTCTTT.

The chain joins TRBV18 to TRBJ2-6; tentatively, D is TRBD1 or TRBD2 (6 bases each). Trimming took off 3 bases at V and 2 bases at J, with 11 bases between the two ends. The germline V gene encodes CDR1 KGHSH and CDR2 LQKENI. CDR3 length: 16 residues. CDR3 coding DNA: TGTGCCAGCTCACCTTCGGGGGCTGCTGGGGCCAACGTCCTGACTTTC. It specifies CASSPSGAAGANVLTF.

This rearrangement joins TRBV6-1 to TRBJ2-5; the D is unclear. The CDR3 covers 13 residues. The germline CDR1 and CDR2 sequences are MNHNS and SASEGT. With 3 bases removed from V and 4 bases from J, the gap between germline ends came to 9 bases. CDR3 sequence reads: CASSDQDGETQYF. DNA of the CDR3: TGTGCCAGCAGTGATCAGGATGGAGAGACCCAGTACTTC.

V usage is TRBV12-5 and J usage is TRBJ1-5; maybe TRBD1 (6 bases). The V gene lost 6 bases and the J gene lost 0 bases, with 9 bases spanning the gap. Germline CDR1 is LGHNT and CDR2 is FRNRAP. The CDR3 is 14 residues long. CDR3 in amino acids: CASGDSYSNQPQHF. CDR3 bases: TGTGCTAGTGGGGACAGTTATAGCAATCAGCCCCAGCATTTT.

The chain links TRBV29-1 to TRBJ2-5; the D gene is possibly TRBD2 (6 bases). The length of the CDR3 is 12 residues. V gave up 6 bases and J gave up 5 bases, with 13 bases separating them. Germline values: CDR1 SQVTM, CDR2 ANQGSEA. This CDR3 is CSVISRGETQYF. The CDR3 bases are TGCAGCGTGATTAGTCGGGGGGAGACCCAGTACTTC.

V gene TRBV10-1 combines with J gene TRBJ2-5; D perhaps matches TRBD2 (6 bases). The germline V gene has CDR1 WNHNN and CDR2 SYGVQD (reference sequence). V was clipped by 3 bases and J by 8 bases, with 13 bases between them. The CDR3 sequence is 13 residues long. CDR3 DNA sequence: TGCGCCAGCAGTGAAGTTCGGGGGACCACCCAGTACTTC. This sequence encodes CASSEVRGTTQYF.

A remark on this clone: Other nucleotide sequences from this sample produce the same CDR3. The chain employs TRBV30 and TRBJ2-5; D may match TRBD1 or TRBD2 (6 bases each). The CDR3 length is 12 residues. Trimming removed 3 bases at V and 5 bases at J, with 10 bases between. Germline CDR1 reads GTSNPN; CDR2 reads SVGIG (reference sequence). The CDR3 reads CAWSGGQETQYF. CDR3 DNA sequence: TGTGCCTGGAGCGGGGGCCAGGAGACCCAGTACTTC.

The chain's CDR3 is CASREPPGHYYGYTF. Written as DNA, the CDR3 is TGTGCCAGCAGAGAACCTCCGGGACACTACTATGGCTACACCTTC. This rearrangement joins TRBV6-5 to TRBJ1-2; TRBD1 is a possible D gene (6 bases). This CDR3 spans 15 amino acids. CDR1 is MNHEY and CDR2 is SVGAGI in the germline V gene. Trimming left V 6 bases short and J 3 bases short, with 17 bases between.

The CDR3 DNA reads TGTGCCAGCAGCGGGTTCGGGACACAAAACACTGAAGCTTTCTTT. This sequence encodes CASSGFGTQNTEAFF. The chain links TRBV5-4 to TRBJ1-1, with D possibly being TRBD1 (6 bases). Between the trimmed V and J ends, which lost 4 bases and 2 bases, there was a span of 15 bases. Germline CDR1 and CDR2: SGHNT and YYREEE (reference sequence). This CDR3 region has 15 residues.

This chain joins TRBV19 and TRBJ1-1, with a weak D call TRBD1 (5 bases). This CDR3 is built from 13 residues. V was cut by 6 bases and J by 3 bases, with 11 bases left in between. Germline assignment: CDR1 LNHDA and CDR2 SQIVND (reference sequence). CDR3 sequence: CASRPMGDTEAFF. The CDR3 nucleotides are TGTGCCAGTAGGCCCATGGGGGACACTGAAGCTTTCTTT.

The chain recombines TRBV6-5 with TRBJ1-2; tentatively, D is TRBD1 (6 bases). CDR1 and CDR2 from the germline V gene are MNHEY and SVGAGI. This CDR3 is 15 amino acids long. V lost 2 bases, J lost 6 bases, and 16 bases lay in between. The CDR3 is CASSYLPGAGDGYTF. CDR3 DNA sequence: TGTGCCAGCAGTTACCTTCCGGGGGCAGGCGATGGCTACACCTTC.

The gene calls are TRBV5-4 and TRBJ1-3, with D unresolved. Germline CDR1 SGHNT, CDR2 YYREEE (reference sequence). The CDR3 consists of 15 residues. The V end was cut by 4 bases, the J end by 0 bases, with 11 bases between. DNA for the CDR3: TGTGCCAGCAGCCCGACGAATCCCTCTGGAAACACCATATATTTT. Protein product: CASSPTNPSGNTIYF.

This clone was seen a few times. CDR3 sequence reads: CASSLDDRNTEAFF. The CDR3 DNA is TGCGCCAGCAGTTTAGATGACAGGAACACTGAAGCTTTCTTT. V usage is TRBV5-1 and J usage is TRBJ1-1; maybe TRBD1 (5 bases). CDR1 and CDR2 from the germline V gene are SGHRS and YFSETQ. The CDR3 is made up of 14 amino acids. Between the trimmed V and J ends, which lost 5 bases and 1 base, there was a span of 12 bases.

The chain joins TRBV27 to TRBJ2-6; 8 nucleotides match TRBD2. CDR1 MNHEY and CDR2 SMNVEV come from the germline V gene (reference sequence). Trimming cost V 6 bases and J 3 bases; bases outside gene matches: 13. The CDR3 consists of 18 residues. The CDR3 coding sequence is TGTGCCAGCAGCTTGGACAGTCCCGGGGGGGGTGGGGCCAACGTCCTGACTTTC. The encoded protein is CASSLDSPGGGGANVLTF.

This clone was counted between two and nine times. The chain combines TRBV5-4 with TRBJ1-1; D unclear. Germline V gene lookup returns CDR1 SGHNT and CDR2 YYREEE (reference sequence). The CDR3 loop spans 13 amino acids. V shed 0 bases and J shed 1 base, with 4 bases lying between them. The CDR3 reads CASSLVPNTEAFF. CDR3 coding DNA: TGTGCCAGCAGCTTGGTTCCGAACACTGAAGCTTTCTTT.

The rearrangement uses TRBV9 and TRBJ2-2; the D gene is possibly TRBD2 (5 bases). This CDR3 is 15 amino acids long. Germline CDR1 SGDLS, CDR2 YYNGEE. V dropped 4 bases and J dropped 6 bases, with 16 bases sitting between them. The CDR3 DNA sequence: TGTGCCAGCAGCCCCCGAGGCGGAGGTGCCGGGGAGCTGTTTTTT. This codes for CASSPRGGGAGELFF.

This clone was seen only a few times. This sequence joins TRBV5-1 and TRBJ1-3; D unresolved. CDR1 and CDR2 from the germline V gene are SGHRS and YFSETQ. The CDR3 is 13 amino acids. V was cut by 4 bases and J by 8 bases, with 13 bases left in between. The CDR3 DNA follows: TGCGCCAGCAGCGATGGTGCGGTGGACACCATATATTTT. Translating gives CASSDGAVDTIYF.

V gene TRBV6-5 combines with J gene TRBJ1-2, with 7 bases fitting TRBD1. The V gene's germline CDR1 is MNHEY and CDR2 SVGAGI. After removal of 2 bases from V and 4 bases from J, the junction contained 4 bases not matched to a gene. The CDR3 is 14 amino acids. The CDR3 sequence is CASSYQGQLYGYTF. CDR3 DNA sequence: TGTGCCAGCAGTTACCAGGGACAGCTCTATGGCTACACCTTC.

The rearrangement uses TRBV18 and TRBJ1-5; possible D gene TRBD1, 6 bases. Germline V gene lookup returns CDR1 KGHSH and CDR2 LQKENI. Trimming left V 2 bases short and J 5 bases short, with 13 bases between. The CDR3 runs to 15 residues. CDR3: CASSPLQGRDQPQHF. CDR3 bases: TGTGCCAGCTCACCATTACAGGGCAGAGATCAGCCCCAGCATTTT.

The V call is TRBV29-1, the J call TRBJ1-2, with D perhaps matching TRBD1 (5 bases). Trimming shortened V by 7 bases and J by 2 bases, and 8 bases separated the two germline ends. Looked up from germline, CDR1 is SQVTM and CDR2 is ANQGSEA. There are 11 residues in the CDR3. The CDR3 DNA sequence: TGCAGCGGCCGGGACAACTATGGCTACACCTTC. Amino acid sequence: CSGRDNYGYTF.

The chain joins TRBV9 to TRBJ2-5; 8 bases map to TRBD1. This CDR3 contains 15 residues. Losses at the gene ends were 1 base for V and 4 bases for J; bases not matched to a gene: 6. CDR1 and CDR2 (germline): SGDLS, YYNGEE. The CDR3 DNA is TGTGCCAGCAGCGTACAGGGGGCGCATGGAGAGACCCAGTACTTC. It specifies CASSVQGAHGETQYF.

The rearrangement joins TRBV5-1 to TRBJ1-3, with a possible D match to TRBD1 (5 bases). The length of the CDR3 is 17 residues. Germline assignment: CDR1 SGHRS and CDR2 YFSETQ. Trimming left V 0 bases short and J 4 bases short, with 17 bases between. CDR3 DNA: TGCGCCAGCAGCTTGGCACCTACCGCAGGGATAGGAAACACCATATATTTT. Its protein product is CASSLAPTAGIGNTIYF.

CDR3 DNA: TGTGCCACCGTAGGGCCCGGAAACACCATATATTTT. This sequence encodes CATVGPGNTIYF. This rearrangement joins TRBV19 to TRBJ1-3; D unresolved. Germline V lookup: CDR1 LNHDA, CDR2 SQIVND (reference sequence). CDR3 length: 12 residues. Deletions cut 10 bases from V and 4 bases from J, with 11 bases between.

The V call is TRBV6-1, the J call TRBJ2-3, with 8 bases that match TRBD1. This CDR3 has 15 residues. Per the germline V gene, CDR1 is MNHNS and CDR2 is SASEGT. V was clipped by 6 bases and J by 3 bases; unmatched bases: 8. The CDR3: CASSAMTGETDTQYF. The CDR3 DNA follows: TGTGCCAGCAGCGCCATGACAGGGGAGACAGATACGCAGTATTTT.

The chain uses TRBV15 and TRBJ2-2, with TRBD1 identical over 7 bases. Germline V gene data show CDR1 as LNHNV and CDR2 as YYDKDF (reference sequence). This CDR3 has 15 amino acids. V gave up 0 bases and J gave up 7 bases; unmatched junction bases: 5. The DNA for the CDR3 is TGTGCCACCAGCAGAGAGAGGGGGCCGGACGGGGAGCTGTTTTTT. It codes for CATSRERGPDGELFF. The whole variable domain, filled in from reference TRBV15 and TRBJ2-2, reads DAMVIQNPRYQVTQFGKPVTLSCSQTLNHNVMYWYQQKSSQAPKLLFHYYDKDFNNEADTPDNFQSRRPNTSFCFLDIRSPGLGDTAMYLCATSRERGPDGELFFGEGSRLTVL.

The rearrangement links TRBV7-9 to TRBJ2-3; D could derive from TRBD1 or TRBD2 (5 bases each). CDR3 length equals 15 residues. V dropped 5 bases and J dropped 0 bases, with 12 bases sitting between them. Germline assignment: CDR1 SEHNR and CDR2 FQNEAQ (reference sequence). The CDR3 coding sequence is TGTGCCAGCAGCGAGAGGGGCGGTAGCACAGATACGCAGTATTTT. This sequence encodes CASSERGGSTDTQYF.

The J gene is TRBJ2-2, the V gene TRBV25-1; a weak D match, TRBD2 (7 bases). CDR3 size: 17 residues. Between the trimmed V and J ends, which lost 1 base and 3 bases, there was a span of 15 bases. Per germline, CDR1 MGHDK and CDR2 SYGVNS. CDR3 in amino acids: CASSELGGGAHTGELFF. For the CDR3, the DNA is TGTGCCAGCAGTGAATTGGGTGGGGGGGCCCACACCGGGGAGCTGTTTTTT.

The chain has TRBV25-1 and TRBJ2-1, with 12 bases fitting TRBD2. The CDR3 runs to 16 residues. Germline CDR1 is MGHDK and CDR2 is SYGVNS. Germline trimming cut 3 bases from V and 2 bases from J; bases unmatched to any gene: 2. The CDR3 DNA is TGTGCCAGCAGTGATTCTAGCGGGAGGGCCTACAATGAGCAGTTCTTC. It is translated as CASSDSSGRAYNEQFF. The full variable domain, completed using reference TRBV25-1 and TRBJ2-1, is EADIYQTPRYLVIGTGKKITLECSQTMGHDKMYWYQQDPGMELHLIHYSYGVNSTEKGDLSSESTVSRIRTEHFPLTLESARPSHTSQYLCASSDSSGRAYNEQFFGPGTRLTVL.